This TCR beta chain was identified in a study of blood T cell repertoires in COVID-19. Whole-study context: T cells, B-cell-depleted T cells, or PBMCs supplied cDNA or gDNA.

Per the original data handling: Amplified reference gene primers provided the basis for estimating nucleated cell counts. The repertoire was sequenced with immunoSEQ multiplex PCR; TCRdb's copy has only in-frame clones and lacks some. D and trimming were read from the DNA, whereas the V and J calls and clone size are those reported in that table. The data hold about 140,000 clones, with over 70% observed a single time. The CDR3 has 13 residues. V lost 5 bases, J lost 0 bases, and 5 bases lay in between. CDR1 and CDR2 from the germline V gene are SGHTA and FQGNSA. The sequenced sample consisted of peripheral blood. The rearrangement links TRBV7-2 to TRBJ1-5; D remains ambiguous. This receptor was obtained from a woman aged 55-70 years with acute or convalescent COVID-19. CDR3: CASSTNSNQPQHF. In nucleotides, the CDR3 is TGTGCCAGCAGCACTAATAGCAATCAGCCCCAGCATTTT.